The 14 T cell receptor beta chains below come from one sample, sequenced in a study of cytomegalovirus exposure and HLA in healthy donors. The PCR used 60 Vbeta and 13 Jbeta primers. This table comes from immunoSEQ multiplex PCR, and its TCRdb copy is limited to in-frame clones, with some not included. This sample yields approximately 180,000 clones, of which around 75% are seen a single time; about 3% belongs to the top ten. The source material was PBMCs. The origin of the receptors is a male donor in good health and CMV-seronegative.

The chain uses TRBV29-1 and TRBJ1-1; 8 bases match TRBD1. This CDR3 has 14 residues. With 3 bases clipped from V and 4 bases from J, the junction kept 7 bases outside the gene matches. CDR1 and CDR2 (germline): SQVTM, ANQGSEA. CDR3 nucleotide sequence: TGCAGCGTTGACAGGGGGCAGAGGAGCACTGAAGCTTTCTTT. It is translated as CSVDRGQRSTEAFF.

This chain connects TRBV28 to TRBJ1-6; D gene ambiguous. Germline values: CDR1 MDHEN, CDR2 SYDVKM. CDR3 length: 15 amino acids. Deletions cut 0 bases from V and 5 bases from J, with 8 bases between. The CDR3 DNA sequence: TGTGCCAGCAGTTTATGGGCGGCAGATAATTCACCCCTCCACTTT. This codes for CASSLWAADNSPLHF.

The gene calls are TRBV19 and TRBJ1-5; D possibly corresponds to TRBD1 (6 bases). Germline V gene sequence: CDR1 LNHDA, CDR2 SQIVND (reference sequence). The length of the CDR3 is 16 residues. V gave up 6 bases and J gave up 0 bases, with 15 bases separating them. The CDR3 DNA follows: TGTGCCAGTAGCCCTGACAGGAGCCTTAGCAATCAGCCCCAGCATTTT. This gives the protein CASSPDRSLSNQPQHF.

The V and J genes are TRBV19 and TRBJ1-5; no clear D gene. The CDR3 runs to 15 residues. The V end was cut by 3 bases, the J end by 5 bases, with 14 bases between. CDR1 is LNHDA and CDR2 is SQIVND in the germline V gene (reference sequence). CDR3 in amino acids: CASSMLAGGYQPQHF. CDR3 coding DNA: TGTGCCAGTAGTATGTTGGCCGGAGGCTATCAGCCCCAGCATTTT.

The chain uses TRBV9 and TRBJ2-1; 7 bases match TRBD2. Trimming took 6 bases from V and 5 from J; bases not matched to a gene: 14. CDR1 and CDR2 (germline): SGDLS, YYNGEE. The CDR3 spans 16 residues. DNA for the CDR3: TGTGCCAGCACCTTGAGGGGCGGGGGAACCCACAATGAGCAGTTCTTC. Translating gives CASTLRGGGTHNEQFF. Combining the CDR3 with reference TRBV9 and TRBJ2-1 gives the whole variable domain DSGVTQTPKHLITATGQRVTLRCSPRSGDLSVYWYQQSLDQGLQFLIQYYNGEERAKGNILERFSAQQFPDLHSELNLSSLELGDSALYFCASTLRGGGTHNEQFFGPGTRLTVL.

This chain connects TRBV30 to TRBJ2-3; D may be TRBD2 (6 bases). CDR1 is GTSNPN and CDR2 is SVGIG in the germline V gene (reference sequence). Between the trimmed V and J ends, which lost 6 bases and 7 bases, there was a span of 17 bases. This CDR3 has 13 amino acids. The CDR3 reads CACTIPGLNTQYF. The CDR3 DNA follows: TGTGCCTGTACAATACCGGGACTCAATACGCAGTATTTT.

V gene TRBV4-3 combines with J gene TRBJ2-1; D unresolved. Germline V gives CDR1 LGHNA, CDR2 YSLEER. Trimming shortened V by 0 bases and J by 3 bases, and 9 bases separated the two germline ends. This CDR3 has 15 residues. For the CDR3, the DNA is TGCGCCAGCAGCCAAGAACCCGCCTACTACAATGAGCAGTTCTTC. Translated: CASSQEPAYYNEQFF.

J is TRBJ1-1 and V is TRBV2; the match to TRBD1 covers 8 bases. The CDR3 consists of 14 residues. The V gene end was trimmed by 6 bases and the J gene end by 1 base; junction bases not matched to a gene: 4. The germline V gene has CDR1 SNHLY and CDR2 FYNNEI. CDR3 DNA sequence: TGTGCCAGCAGGCCGGGACAGGAGAACACTGAAGCTTTCTTT. This codes for CASRPGQENTEAFF.

This clone was observed once. The V gene is TRBV28, the J gene TRBJ1-5, with TRBD1 matching over 10 bases. This CDR3 region has 14 residues. Germline assignment: CDR1 MDHEN and CDR2 SYDVKM. V lost 7 bases to trimming and J lost 3 bases; unmatched junction nucleotides: 3. The CDR3 loop reads CASKTGGFNQPQHF. CDR3 nucleotides: TGTGCCAGCAAGACAGGGGGCTTCAATCAGCCCCAGCATTTT.

The rearrangement joins TRBV15 to TRBJ1-6; 7 bases are a match to TRBD1. V lost 0 bases and J lost 4; bases outside the gene matches: 9. The CDR3 consists of 18 residues. CDR1 is LNHNV and CDR2 is YYDKDF in the germline V gene (reference sequence). The DNA for the CDR3 is TGTGCCACCAGCAGAGATATAGGGGGCGATATGTATAATTCACCCCTCCACTTT. Residues: CATSRDIGGDMYNSPLHF. Complete variable domain (other parts from reference TRBV15 and TRBJ1-6): DAMVIQNPRYQVTQFGKPVTLSCSQTLNHNVMYWYQQKSSQAPKLLFHYYDKDFNNEADTPDNFQSRRPNTSFCFLDIRSPGLGDTAMYLCATSRDIGGDMYNSPLHFGNGTRLTVT.

The chain uses TRBV14 and TRBJ2-5; no definite D call. The tail of the sequence fits TRBJ2-7 better, so the J call may be wrong. There are 14 residues in the CDR3. Germline assignment: CDR1 SGHDN and CDR2 FVKESK. CDR3 in DNA: TGTGCCAGCAGCCAAGAAGTAGCCCGCTCCGAGCAGTACTTC. Translating gives CASSQEVARSEQYF.

The chain uses TRBV6-4 and TRBJ2-3; D may be TRBD2 (5 bases). V lost 5 bases, J lost 4 bases, and 13 bases lay in between. Germline CDR1 is MRHNA and CDR2 is SNTAGT. The CDR3 consists of 14 residues. Written as DNA, the CDR3 is TGTGCCAGCAGTAAACTAGGGCTCCCAGATACGCAGTATTTT. It codes for CASSKLGLPDTQYF.

The V and J genes are TRBV6-4 and TRBJ2-4, with 9 bases aligning to TRBD1. Per germline, CDR1 MRHNA and CDR2 SNTAGT. V lost 7 bases and J lost 5; bases outside the gene matches: 9. The CDR3 consists of 15 residues. The CDR3 region is CASICSDRGENIQYF. The CDR3 DNA reads as TGTGCCAGCATTTGTTCGGACAGGGGTGAAAACATTCAGTACTTC.

This clone was found a few times. The V call is TRBV28, the J call TRBJ1-5; the D gene is possibly TRBD1 (6 bases). V was cut by 2 bases and J by 5 bases, with 10 bases left in between. CDR3 size: 14 residues. Germline-derived CDR1 and CDR2 are MDHEN and SYDVKM. Written as DNA, the CDR3 is TGTGCCAGCAGTTTACCCAACAGGGATCAGCCCCAGCATTTT. It codes for CASSLPNRDQPQHF.